This TCR beta chain was sequenced during a study of cytomegalovirus exposure and HLA in healthy donors. Study-level points and caveats: Indistinguishable V segments, including TRBV6-2 and TRBV6-3, were excluded.

On this clone: Its antigen is as yet unknown.

The CDR3 spans 15 residues. J was trimmed by 5 bases and V by 2 bases; bases with no gene match: 1. Germline V gene data show CDR1 as MNHEY and CDR2 as SMNVEV (reference sequence). PCR primers comprised 60 Vbeta and 13 Jbeta primers. Some clones are missing from TCRdb's copy, which holds only in-frame ones; the method was immunoSEQ multiplex PCR. The sample records under 200,000 clones, over 65% being singletons. The chain is built from TRBV27 and TRBJ2-2; the match to TRBD1 covers 11 bases. The clonotype comes from a woman aged 25-40 years in good health and CMV-seronegative. Sequencing was carried out using PBMCs. The DNA for the CDR3 is TGTGCCAGCAGTTTAGGACAGGGGGCGACCGGGGAGCTGTTTTTT. Its translation is CASSLGQGATGELFF.